The 26 T cell receptor beta chains given below trace back to one sample, sequenced in a study of identical twins. TCRdb processed the 5' RACE reads anew with MiXCR; each CDR3 protein has one entry. The table lists a few hundred thousand distinct CDR3 sequences, 9.5% to 15% of them singletons. This sample was also put to use in a study of yellow fever vaccine responses in identical twins.

The sample consisted of memory (CD45RO+) T cells sorted from blood. The receptors stem from a woman between 18 and 30 years old in good health.

The sample holds a few counts of this clonotype. The gene calls are TRBV28 and TRBJ1-5; D is perhaps TRBD1 (5 bases). V was cut by 6 bases and J by 6 bases, with 12 bases left in between. The CDR3 length is 13 residues. Germline V CDR1 and CDR2: MDHEN, SYDVKM. The CDR3 region is CASSPGLGQPQHF. The CDR3 bases are TGTGCCAGCAGCCCAGGGTTGGGTCAGCCCCAGCATTTT.

The chain links TRBV5-8 to TRBJ2-2; TRBD1 aligns across 8 bases. Losses at the gene ends were 10 bases for V and 7 bases for J; bases not matched to a gene: 12. The CDR3 runs to 14 residues. Germline V CDR1 and CDR2: SGHTS, YDEGEE. CDR3 DNA: TGTGCCGGTCGGTTCAGGGGGCTGATCGGGGAGCTGTTTTTT. Amino acids: CAGRFRGLIGELFF.

V and J are TRBV5-6 and TRBJ2-2, with D unclear. V lost 4 bases, J lost 5 bases, and 12 bases lay in between. The CDR3 runs 14 residues. The V gene's germline CDR1 is SGHDT and CDR2 YYEEEE. CDR3 protein: CASSATMRTGELFF. DNA of the CDR3: TGTGCCAGCAGCGCGACGATGAGGACCGGGGAGCTGTTTTTT.

The rearrangement links TRBV28 to TRBJ2-7, with D possibly TRBD2 on 5 matching bases. V lost 0 bases to trimming and J lost 4 bases, with 16 bases between them. This CDR3 has 16 amino acids. CDR1 is MDHEN and CDR2 is SYDVKM in the germline V gene. CDR3 DNA: TGTGCCAGCAGTTTATGGGGCCCCAACGAGGGATACGAGCAGTACTTC. This translates into CASSLWGPNEGYEQYF.

This clonotype was recorded at least ten times. The rearrangement uses TRBV6-4 and TRBJ2-2; 10 bases are a match to TRBD1. This CDR3 is built from 14 residues. Trimming cost V 2 bases and J 6 bases; bases outside gene matches: 0. Germline CDR1 and CDR2: MRHNA and SNTAGT. The CDR3 loop reads CASSDGTGAGELFF. The CDR3 DNA is TGTGCCAGCAGTGACGGGACAGGGGCCGGGGAGCTGTTTTTT.

This clonotype appeared a few times. This chain connects TRBV5-1 to TRBJ2-5, with D perhaps TRBD1 (5 bases). The CDR3 sequence is 14 residues long. Trimming pared 0 bases from V and 3 bases from J, leaving 9 bases between. Germline V gives CDR1 SGHRS, CDR2 YFSETQ. The CDR3 sequence: CASSLGSGKETQYF. Here the CDR3 DNA reads TGCGCCAGCAGCTTGGGGTCAGGGAAAGAGACCCAGTACTTC.

This chain links TRBV7-8 with TRBJ2-7; 11 nucleotides line up with TRBD2. V lost 0 bases and J lost 6; bases outside the gene matches: 4. The germline CDR1 and CDR2 sequences are SGHVS and FQNEAQ. This CDR3 contains 15 residues. The CDR3 sequence: CASSLATSGKSEQYF. The CDR3 DNA reads TGTGCCAGCAGCTTAGCGACTAGCGGGAAATCCGAGCAGTACTTC.

The chain uses TRBV6-5 and TRBJ1-5; possibly TRBD1 for D (5 bases). CDR3 size: 14 residues. CDR1 MNHEY and CDR2 SVGAGI come from the germline V gene. V lost 4 bases, J lost 5 bases, and 12 bases lay in between. The CDR3 loop is CASSWGVGDQPQHF. For the CDR3, the DNA is TGTGCCAGCAGTTGGGGCGTGGGTGATCAGCCCCAGCATTTT.

The chain has TRBV20-1 and TRBJ2-5; 8 nucleotides agree with TRBD2. This CDR3 contains 12 residues. Germline-derived CDR1 and CDR2 are DFQATT and SNEGSKA (reference sequence). J lost 4 bases, V lost 7 bases, and 5 bases had no gene match. CDR3: CSVGSGGETQYF. The DNA of the CDR3 is TGCAGTGTTGGAAGCGGGGGAGAGACCCAGTACTTC.

V is TRBV28 and J is TRBJ2-1; no firm D call. Germline lookup yields CDR1 MDHEN and CDR2 SYDVKM. CDR3 length equals 11 residues. Trimming removed 7 bases at V and 12 bases at J, with 13 bases between. CDR3 amino acids: CASNNSHRQFF. For the CDR3, the DNA is TGTGCCAGCAATAATTCTCACCGGCAGTTCTTC.

This clonotype was counted at least ten times. V usage is TRBV7-2 and J usage is TRBJ1-4; 9 positions match TRBD1. Per germline, CDR1 SGHTA and CDR2 FQGNSA. The CDR3 consists of 14 residues. The trim removed 3 bases at V and 8 bases at J, leaving 4 bases unmatched. The CDR3 DNA follows: TGTGCCAGCAGCTTGGGACAGGGTGGCGAAAAACTGTTTTTT. Amino acids: CASSLGQGGEKLFF.

The table lists this clonotype with many counts. The chain recombines TRBV11-2 with TRBJ2-1, with D perhaps TRBD2 (5 bases). The length of the CDR3 is 15 residues. Trimming removed 1 base at V and 7 bases at J, with 14 bases between. Germline assignment: CDR1 SGHAT and CDR2 FQNNGV. The CDR3, as DNA: TGTGCCAGCAGCTTAGGGCTAGCAAGATCAAATGAGCAGTTCTTC. Translated, it gives CASSLGLARSNEQFF.

This clonotype has a handful of counts. The V and J genes are TRBV6-1 and TRBJ2-2, with D possibly being TRBD1 (6 bases). Germline-derived CDR1 and CDR2 are MNHNS and SASEGT. With 5 bases removed from V and 3 bases from J, the gap between germline ends came to 10 bases. The CDR3 extends over 14 amino acids. The CDR3 spells CASSRNRDTGELFF. For the CDR3, the DNA is TGTGCCAGCAGTCGCAACAGGGACACCGGGGAGCTGTTTTTT.

This clonotype was observed a few times. The chain joins TRBV27 to TRBJ2-2; 9 nucleotides agree with TRBD1. Germline values: CDR1 MNHEY, CDR2 SMNVEV (reference sequence). This CDR3 contains 14 residues. With V trimmed by 6 bases and J by 5 bases, 4 bases remained unmatched. The CDR3 loop is CASRTTGGTGELFF. As DNA, the CDR3 is TGTGCCAGCAGGACGACAGGGGGAACCGGGGAGCTGTTTTTT.

By frequency in the sample, this clonotype is medium-sized. This chain links TRBV4-1 with TRBJ2-2; a possible D gene is TRBD1 (5 bases). Trimming removed 0 bases from V and 4 bases from J, with 9 bases in between. Germline V CDR1 and CDR2: MGHRA, YSYEKL. The CDR3 length is 15 residues. The CDR3 region is CASSQDRQITGELFF. The CDR3 DNA reads as TGCGCCAGCAGCCAAGATAGACAGATCACCGGGGAGCTGTTTTTT.

The chain carries TRBV5-1 and TRBJ2-7, with D uncertain. V was cut by 2 bases and J by 2 bases, with 8 bases left in between. The CDR3 runs 13 residues. Germline CDR1 reads SGHRS; CDR2 reads YFSETQ. Written as DNA, the CDR3 is TGCGCCAGCAGCTTCCTCGGACCCTACGAGCAGTACTTC. This translates into CASSFLGPYEQYF.

The chain links TRBV4-1 to TRBJ2-5, with 14 positions matching TRBD2. Germline V CDR1 and CDR2: MGHRA, YSYEKL. Trimming at V came to 1 base and at J to 5 bases, leaving 9 bases not matched to a gene. The CDR3 covers 18 residues. The CDR3 spells CASSQVKGLAGVFETQYF. The CDR3 DNA reads as TGCGCCAGCAGCCAAGTGAAGGGACTAGCGGGAGTTTTTGAGACCCAGTACTTC.

The chain combines TRBV5-1 with TRBJ2-1; 9 positions agree with TRBD2. The CDR3 has 16 amino acids. V was pared by 3 bases and J by 5 bases, with 9 bases of the junction left unmatched. Germline V lookup: CDR1 SGHRS, CDR2 YFSETQ. CDR3 sequence reads: CASSWNSGSVHNEQFF. Written as DNA, the CDR3 is TGCGCCAGCAGCTGGAATAGCGGGAGTGTCCACAATGAGCAGTTCTTC.

The chain links TRBV25-1 to TRBJ1-6; D uncertain. The CDR3 contains 16 residues. Germline CDR1 is MGHDK and CDR2 is SYGVNS. V shed 7 bases and J shed 0 bases, with 13 bases lying between them. The DNA of the CDR3 is TGTGCCAGCACTACGGAGGGTAGCTCCTATAATTCACCCCTCCACTTT. Protein product: CASTTEGSSYNSPLHF.

The rearrangement joins TRBV19 to TRBJ2-2; no reliable D call. V lost 6 bases, J lost 3 bases, and 14 bases lay in between. CDR3 length equals 15 residues. Germline CDR1 and CDR2: LNHDA and SQIVND (reference sequence). CDR3 sequence (DNA): TGTGCCAGTAGGGTTGGCGTGATGTACACCGGGGAGCTGTTTTTT. Translating it yields CASRVGVMYTGELFF.

The gene calls are TRBV20-1 and TRBJ2-1; weak D call: TRBD1 (5 bases). Trimming took off 6 bases at V and 10 bases at J, with 7 bases between the two ends. The CDR3 has 9 residues. The germline V gene encodes CDR1 DFQATT and CDR2 SNEGSKA (reference sequence). CDR3: CSADREQFF. In DNA form, the CDR3 reads TGCAGTGCCGACAGAGAGCAGTTCTTC.

The chain is built from TRBV9 and TRBJ2-5; a weak D match, TRBD2 (5 bases). Germline V gives CDR1 SGDLS, CDR2 YYNGEE. V lost 1 base to trimming and J lost 5 bases, with 9 bases between them. The CDR3 sequence is 13 residues long. The CDR3 spells CASSVRGPETQYF. In DNA, the CDR3 is TGTGCCAGCAGCGTACGAGGGCCGGAGACCCAGTACTTC.

This clonotype was observed a handful of times. The chain uses TRBV4-1 and TRBJ1-1; TRBD1 matches at 7 bases. The germline V gene encodes CDR1 MGHRA and CDR2 YSYEKL. CDR3 length equals 15 residues. V shed 4 bases, J shed 5 bases, and the junction held 10 bases outside the gene matches. CDR3 coding DNA: TGCGCCAGCAGCCTTAGAGTCGGACAGGCTACTGAAGCTTTCTTT. This encodes CASSLRVGQATEAFF.

The chain is built from TRBV6-2 or TRBV6-3 and TRBJ1-1, with a tentative D call TRBD1 (5 bases). The CDR3 extends over 14 amino acids. Per the germline V gene, CDR1 is MNHEY and CDR2 is SVGEGT. Trimming shortened V by 5 bases and J by 1 base, and 11 bases separated the two germline ends. The CDR3 loop reads CASSPRDRNTEAFF. CDR3 DNA sequence: TGTGCCAGCAGTCCTCGGGACCGGAACACTGAAGCTTTCTTT.

This rearrangement joins TRBV15 to TRBJ1-2; no firm D call. V gave up 5 bases and J gave up 0 bases, with 13 bases separating them. CDR3 length equals 15 residues. CDR1 and CDR2 (germline): LNHNV, YYDKDF (reference sequence). DNA for the CDR3: TGTGCCACCAGCCCATCGGGGAAAGCTAACTATGGCTACACCTTC. Protein sequence: CATSPSGKANYGYTF.

This clonotype was observed a handful of times. This chain connects TRBV6-5 to TRBJ1-4, with TRBD1 matching over 7 bases. V lost 2 bases, J lost 6 bases, and 9 bases stayed unmatched. Germline CDR1 is MNHEY and CDR2 is SVGAGI. The CDR3 loop spans 16 amino acids. The CDR3 loop reads CASSYKGGGGYEKLFF. CDR3 DNA sequence: TGTGCCAGCAGTTACAAGGGGGGAGGGGGCTATGAAAAACTGTTTTTT.